Each of the 10 T cell receptor beta chains below was sequenced from the same sample in a study of beta chain features in type 1 diabetes. Expressed TCRB transcripts were sequenced, since all the RNA that had been isolated was reverse transcribed. Some clones are missing from TCRdb's copy, which holds only in-frame ones; the method was immunoSEQ multiplex PCR. Counted here are more than 300,000 clones, around 12% occurring once; the ten biggest clones make up 0.015% to 0.02%. Sequencing input: naive CD4+ T cells from blood. All receptors come from a man aged 18 to 30 in good health.

This clone was observed once. This chain links TRBV6-5 with TRBJ1-2, with 7 positions matching TRBD1. V lost 5 bases to trimming and J lost 4 bases; unmatched junction nucleotides: 10. This CDR3 region has 15 residues. Looked up from germline, CDR1 is MNHEY and CDR2 is SVGAGI. The CDR3 sequence: CASSTRDRKFYGYTF. CDR3 nucleotide sequence: TGTGCCAGCAGTACCCGGGACAGAAAATTCTATGGCTACACCTTC.

The table lists this clone with a few counts. The V gene is TRBV7-3, the J gene TRBJ2-7; 9 bases map to TRBD1. With V trimmed by 4 bases and J by 6 bases, 7 bases remained unmatched. This CDR3 spans 14 amino acids. CDR1 is SGHTA, CDR2 FQGTGA, per germline. The CDR3 coding sequence is TGTGCCAGCAGCTCCGGGACAGGGCGTAGCGAGCAGTACTTC. It translates to CASSSGTGRSEQYF. Looking up the rest from reference TRBV7-3 and TRBJ2-7 gives the full variable domain: GAGVSQTPSNKVTEKGKYVELRCDPISGHTALYWYRQSLGQGPEFLIYFQGTGAADDSGLPNDRFFAVRPEGSVSTLKIQRTERGDSAVYLCASSSGTGRSEQYFGPGTRLTVT.

This clone was recorded a few times. This chain connects TRBV7-2 to TRBJ2-3, with 13 bases fitting TRBD2. The CDR3 runs 16 residues. With V trimmed by 3 bases and J by 4 bases, 4 bases remained unmatched. Germline V gene lookup returns CDR1 SGHTA and CDR2 FQGNSA. Written as DNA, the CDR3 is TGTGCCAGCAGCTTCACTAGCGGGAGGGTGGCAGATACGCAGTATTTT. Amino acid sequence: CASSFTSGRVADTQYF. Together with reference TRBV7-2 and TRBJ2-3, the CDR3 gives the full variable domain: GAGVSQSPSNKVTEKGKDVELRCDPISGHTALYWYRQSLGQGLEFLIYFQGNSAPDKSGLPSDRFSAERTGGSVSTLTIQRTQQEDSAVYLCASSFTSGRVADTQYFGPGTRLTVL.

This clone has only a few counts. The genes are TRBV7-2 and TRBJ2-7; D is unclear. This CDR3 spans 13 amino acids. V was shortened by 5 bases and J by 0 bases, with 8 bases between the two germline ends. The V gene's germline CDR1 is SGHTA and CDR2 FQGNSA. CDR3 DNA: TGTGCCAGCAGCGCACGGTCCTCCTACGAGCAGTACTTC. This gives the protein CASSARSSYEQYF. The whole variable domain, filled in from reference TRBV7-2 and TRBJ2-7, reads GAGVSQSPSNKVTEKGKDVELRCDPISGHTALYWYRQSLGQGLEFLIYFQGNSAPDKSGLPSDRFSAERTGGSVSTLTIQRTQQEDSAVYLCASSARSSYEQYFGPGTRLTVT.

This clone was recorded a few times. This specimen includes other DNA sequences encoding the same CDR3. V is TRBV30 and J is TRBJ2-1, with 7 bases aligning to TRBD2. Germline CDR1 is GTSNPN and CDR2 is SVGIG (reference sequence). The CDR3 totals 11 residues. The J segment lost 10 bases and the V segment lost 0 bases, leaving 0 bases of the junction unmatched. The CDR3 bases are TGTGCCTGGAGTGTGGGGGGGGAGCAGTTCTTC. Its protein is CAWSVGGEQFF.

This clone was seen a few times. J is TRBJ2-2 and V is TRBV4-2; D unclear. This CDR3 spans 17 amino acids. Trimming shortened V by 0 bases and J by 1 base, and 12 bases separated the two germline ends. Germline V gene lookup returns CDR1 LGHNA and CDR2 YNFKEQ. The CDR3 here is CASSQDPDEVNTGELFF. The CDR3 nucleotides read TGTGCCAGCAGCCAAGATCCGGATGAGGTGAACACCGGGGAGCTGTTTTTT.

This clone has a handful of counts. The chain couples TRBV7-2 to TRBJ2-2, with 7 positions matching TRBD2. The CDR3 has 15 residues. After removal of 5 bases from V and 6 bases from J, the junction contained 9 bases not matched to a gene. CDR1 and CDR2 from the germline V gene are SGHTA and FQGNSA. For the CDR3, the DNA is TGTGCCAGCAGCCCCCTTGTAAGCGGGGCCGGGGAGCTGTTTTTT. Protein product: CASSPLVSGAGELFF. The variable domain in full, with the rest retrieved from reference TRBV7-2 and TRBJ2-2, is GAGVSQSPSNKVTEKGKDVELRCDPISGHTALYWYRQSLGQGLEFLIYFQGNSAPDKSGLPSDRFSAERTGGSVSTLTIQRTQQEDSAVYLCASSPLVSGAGELFFGEGSRLTVL.

This clone has more than one count but fewer than ten. V usage is TRBV28 and J usage is TRBJ2-7; 11 bases match TRBD2. J gave up 2 bases and V 7 bases, and 7 bases lay outside the gene matches. The V gene's germline CDR1 is MDHEN and CDR2 SYDVKM. The CDR3 length is 15 residues. The CDR3 nucleotides are TGTGCCAGCACCCTCGGGACTAGCGGAACCTACGAGCAGTACTTC. Amino acids: CASTLGTSGTYEQYF.

This clone showed up just a few times. The V gene is TRBV5-1, the J gene TRBJ1-1, with 7 positions matching TRBD1. From germline, CDR1 is SGHRS and CDR2 YFSETQ. Germline trimming cut 1 base from V and 1 base from J; bases unmatched to any gene: 1. This CDR3 has 14 amino acids. This CDR3 reads CASSLWDRNTEAFF. In DNA, the CDR3 is TGCGCCAGCAGCTTGTGGGACAGGAACACTGAAGCTTTCTTT.

This chain uses TRBV5-6 with TRBJ2-7; D call uncertain. Trimming removed 4 bases from V and 5 bases from J, with 16 bases in between. The CDR3 totals 14 residues. Looked up from germline, CDR1 is SGHDT and CDR2 is YYEEEE. The CDR3 region has the DNA TGTGCCAGCAGCCCCCCCACCTACCCCCACGAGCAGTACTTC. It specifies CASSPPTYPHEQYF.